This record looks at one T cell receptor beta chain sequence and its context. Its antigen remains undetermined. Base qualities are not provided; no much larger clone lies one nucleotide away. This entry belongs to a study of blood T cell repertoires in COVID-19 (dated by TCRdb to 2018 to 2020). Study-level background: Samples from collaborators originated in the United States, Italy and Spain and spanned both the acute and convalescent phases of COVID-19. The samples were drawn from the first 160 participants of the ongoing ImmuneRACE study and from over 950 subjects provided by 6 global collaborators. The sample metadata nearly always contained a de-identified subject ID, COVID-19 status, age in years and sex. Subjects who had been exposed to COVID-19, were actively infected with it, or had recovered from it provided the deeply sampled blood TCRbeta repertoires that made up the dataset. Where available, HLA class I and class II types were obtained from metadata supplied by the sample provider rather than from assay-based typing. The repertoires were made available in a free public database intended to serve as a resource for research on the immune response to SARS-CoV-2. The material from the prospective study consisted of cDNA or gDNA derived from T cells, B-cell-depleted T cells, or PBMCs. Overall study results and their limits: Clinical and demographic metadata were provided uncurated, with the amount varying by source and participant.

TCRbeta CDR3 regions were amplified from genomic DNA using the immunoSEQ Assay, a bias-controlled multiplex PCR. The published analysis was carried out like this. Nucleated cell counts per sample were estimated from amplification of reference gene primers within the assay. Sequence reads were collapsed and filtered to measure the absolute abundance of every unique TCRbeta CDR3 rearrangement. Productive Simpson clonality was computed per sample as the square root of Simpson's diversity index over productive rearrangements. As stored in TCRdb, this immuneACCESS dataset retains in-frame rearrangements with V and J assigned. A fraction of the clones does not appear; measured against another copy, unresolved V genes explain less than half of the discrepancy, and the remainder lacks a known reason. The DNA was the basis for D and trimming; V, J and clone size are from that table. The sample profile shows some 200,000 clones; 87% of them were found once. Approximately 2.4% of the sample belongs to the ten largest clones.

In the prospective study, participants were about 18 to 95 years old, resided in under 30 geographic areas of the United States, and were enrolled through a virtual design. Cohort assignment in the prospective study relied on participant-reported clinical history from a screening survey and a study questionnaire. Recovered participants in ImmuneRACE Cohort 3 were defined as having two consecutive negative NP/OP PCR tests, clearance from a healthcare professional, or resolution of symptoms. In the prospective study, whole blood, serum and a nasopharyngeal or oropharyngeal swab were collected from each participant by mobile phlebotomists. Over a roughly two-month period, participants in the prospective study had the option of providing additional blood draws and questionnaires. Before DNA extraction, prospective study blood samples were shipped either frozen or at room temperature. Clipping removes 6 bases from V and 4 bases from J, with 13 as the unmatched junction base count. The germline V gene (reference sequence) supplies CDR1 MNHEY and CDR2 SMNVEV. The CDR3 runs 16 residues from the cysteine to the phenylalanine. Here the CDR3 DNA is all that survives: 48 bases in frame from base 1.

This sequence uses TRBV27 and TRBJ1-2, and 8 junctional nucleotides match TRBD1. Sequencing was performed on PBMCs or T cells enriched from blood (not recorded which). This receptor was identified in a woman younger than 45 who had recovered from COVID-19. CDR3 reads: CASSLTSGGEVYGYTF. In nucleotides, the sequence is TGTGCCAGCAGCCTAACCTCAGGGGGCGAGGTCTATGGCTACACCTTC.